The rows below give T cell receptor beta chains drawn from one sample of a study of T cell responses to AZD1222 COVID-19 vaccine. Produced via immunoSEQ multiplex PCR; TCRdb's table is partial and in-frame only. Of 120,000 to 150,000 clones listed, 88% were seen once; the top ten hold around 5%. Source: peripheral blood, taken 28 days after the second dose of the MenACWY control vaccine. These receptors all come from an adult who received the MenACWY meningococcal vaccine as a control. CDR3s include the opening cysteine and the closing phenylalanine or tryptophan. D genes are given only for firm matches. The size field is filled for only some rows; it gives once, few, many or a size class.

TRBD1	TRBV5-5	TRBJ1-2	NA	TGTGCCAGCAGCTCTACCGGGACAGCCAACTATGGCTACACCTTC	CASSSTGTANYGYTF
NA	TRBV29-1	TRBJ1-4	NA	TGCAGCGCTGAGAGGCAGGGAGGAGAAAAACTGTTTTTT	CSAERQGGEKLFF
NA	TRBV21-1	TRBJ1-6	NA	TGTGCCAGCAGCAAAGAGGGGACAGATAATTCACCCCTCCACTTT	CASSKEGTDNSPLHF
NA	TRBV7-3	TRBJ2-3	once	TGTGCCAGCAGCTTATCCCGGATAGATACGCAGTATTTT	CASSLSRIDTQYF
TRBD1	TRBV5-6	TRBJ1-2	NA	TGTGCCAGCAGCACCGGGACAGTAGTTGGCTACACCTTC	CASSTGTVVGYTF
NA	TRBV5-1	TRBJ1-1	NA	TGCGCCAGCAGGTTTAGAGGGGGTGAGAACACTGAAGCTTTCTTT	CASRFRGGENTEAFF
NA	TRBV28	TRBJ1-4	NA	TGTGCCAGCAGTTGGGGCGGGGGGGCGATCGAAAAACTGTTTTTT	CASSWGGGAIEKLFF
TRBD2	TRBV30	TRBJ2-3	NA	TGTGCCTGGAGCCCGGGACTAGCGGGAGAAGGGGATACGCAGTATTTT	CAWSPGLAGEGDTQYF
NA	TRBV6-5	TRBJ1-2	NA	TGTGCCAGCAGTCCTCACAGGGTAGATAACTATGGCTACACCTTC	CASSPHRVDNYGYTF
NA	TRBV27	TRBJ2-2	NA	TGTGCCAGCAGCCTAGTCCCCCCGCGAACCGGGGAGCTGTTTTTT	CASSLVPPRTGELFF
NA	TRBV11-3	TRBJ2-2	NA	TGTGCCAGCAGCTTACCGCTAACCGGGGAGCTGTTTTTT	CASSLPLTGELFF
NA	TRBV7-3	TRBJ1-1	NA	TGTGCCAGCAGCTTAAAAGGGCCGACAGTGAACACTGAAGCTTTCTTT	CASSLKGPTVNTEAFF
TRBD2	TRBV7-3	TRBJ2-1	NA	TGTGCCAGCGGGACTAGCGGGGGAGAGCAGTTCTTC	CASGTSGGEQFF
NA	TRBV12-3/TRBV12-4	TRBJ1-1	NA	TGTGCCAGCAGTTTGCTGTCTGAAGCTTTCTTT	CASSLLSEAFF
NA	TRBV5-5	TRBJ2-3	NA	TGTGCCAGCAGACCCCGCCTCCAGGGCCCAGATACGCAGTATTTT	CASRPRLQGPDTQYF
TRBD1	TRBV11-3	TRBJ2-7	few	TGTGCCAGCAGCCACCGATCCGGGACAGGCTACGAGCAGTACTTC	CASSHRSGTGYEQYF
NA	TRBV7-2	TRBJ2-2	NA	TGTGCCAGCAGCTTCCGAGGGCCTTTCGGGGAGCTGTTTTTT	CASSFRGPFGELFF
TRBD1	TRBV2	TRBJ2-3	NA	TGTGCCAGCAGAGACAGGACAGGACTCTCTGGGGATACGCAGTATTTT	CASRDRTGLSGDTQYF
NA	TRBV5-1	TRBJ2-1	NA	TGCGCCAGCAGTTTAACTCCGGATGGGGGTGAGCAGTTCTTC	CASSLTPDGGEQFF
NA	TRBV2	TRBJ1-6	once	TGTGCCAGCAGGGAAAGGGGACGGATTTATAATTCACCCCTCCACTTT	CASRERGRIYNSPLHF
NA	TRBV19	TRBJ1-5	NA	TGTGCCAGTAGTATATACAGCCATAGCAATCAGCCCCAGCATTTT	CASSIYSHSNQPQHF
NA	TRBV19	TRBJ2-1	NA	TGTGCCAGCTCGGGAGGACAGGGTCGAGGCTACAATGAGCAGTTCTTC	CASSGGQGRGYNEQFF
NA	TRBV28	TRBJ1-1	NA	TGTGCCAGCAGTACGGGGACACAGAACACTGAAGCTTTCTTT	CASSTGTQNTEAFF
TRBD1	TRBV19	TRBJ1-5	NA	TGTGCCAGTACCTTGAGCCGGGACAGGGGGCTTCAGCCCCAGCATTTT	CASTLSRDRGLQPQHF
NA	TRBV10-2	TRBJ1-3	NA	TGCGCCAGCAGTGAGATTCAGGGCCGAAACACCATATATTTT	CASSEIQGRNTIYF
NA	TRBV9	TRBJ2-2	NA	TGTGCCAGCAGCGTAGGGGCTAGCGAAACCGGGGAGCTGTTTTTT	CASSVGASETGELFF
TRBD1	TRBV19	TRBJ2-5	few	TGTGCCAGTAGTATGAAGAGACAGGGACAAGAGACCCAGTACTTC	CASSMKRQGQETQYF
NA	TRBV12-3/TRBV12-4	TRBJ1-3	NA	TGTGCCAGCAGTTGGTCCGGAAACACCATATATTTT	CASSWSGNTIYF
TRBD2	TRBV7-7	TRBJ2-5	NA	TGTGCTAGCAGCCGACTAGCGGGTCTCCAAGAGACCCAGTACTTC	CASSRLAGLQETQYF
NA	TRBV4-1	TRBJ2-5	NA	TGCGCCAGCAGCCAAGTCACTGGAGAGACCCAGTACTTC	CASSQVTGETQYF
TRBD1	TRBV6-6	TRBJ1-1	NA	TGTGCCAGCAGTTTTACCCCGACAGGGTGGTACACTGAAGCTTTCTTT	CASSFTPTGWYTEAFF
NA	TRBV12-3/TRBV12-4	TRBJ2-3	NA	TGTGCCAGCAGTTTTAGCACAGATACGCAGTATTTT	CASSFSTDTQYF